Following are 18 T cell receptor beta chains from one sample sequenced in a study of T-cell memory formation after mild COVID-19. One entry per CDR3 protein, called by TCRdb with MiXCR from the 5' RACE reads. The sample consists of about 420,000 distinct CDR3 sequences, more than 20% of them appearing once. The sample taken for sequencing was PBMCs or a T cell subset sorted from them (not recorded which). These receptors all stem from an adult woman who had mild COVID-19 (a few samples of this study predate the infection). Cell type and time point are not known.

This clonotype was counted ten times or more. J is TRBJ2-3 and V is TRBV9, with TRBD2 identical over 12 bases. CDR3 length: 15 amino acids. Germline V gene sequence: CDR1 SGDLS, CDR2 YYNGEE. Trimming took 3 bases from V and 3 from J; bases not matched to a gene: 2. The CDR3 DNA reads as TGTGCCAGCAGCGCGACTAGCGGGGGAACAGATACGCAGTATTTT. Translating it yields CASSATSGGTDTQYF.

This clonotype was seen a few times. The chain uses TRBV5-1 and TRBJ2-2; maybe TRBD1 (6 bases). The germline V gene encodes CDR1 SGHRS and CDR2 YFSETQ. The V gene lost 2 bases and the J gene lost 3 bases, with 8 bases spanning the gap. This CDR3 spans 14 amino acids. CDR3 protein: CASSFTGHTGELFF. CDR3 nucleotides: TGCGCCAGCAGCTTTACAGGGCACACCGGGGAGCTGTTTTTT.

This clonotype was seen a few times. J is TRBJ2-3 and V is TRBV4-2; 11 bases are shared with TRBD2. Germline CDR1 and CDR2: LGHNA and YNFKEQ. CDR3 length: 19 residues. Germline trimming cut 4 bases from V and 2 bases from J; bases unmatched to any gene: 14. The DNA of the CDR3 is TGTGCCAGCAGCCGGGAGAGGGGAGGTAGCGGGGGGGCCACAGATACGCAGTATTTT. Translation gives CASSRERGGSGGATDTQYF.

This clonotype was counted between two and nine times. J is TRBJ1-1 and V is TRBV6-5; D is unclear. This CDR3 has 15 amino acids. Per the germline V gene, CDR1 is MNHEY and CDR2 is SVGAGI. Trimming removed 8 bases at V and 0 bases at J, with 16 bases between. In DNA form, the CDR3 reads TGTGCCAGCCAAGCCAGGACGGTGTTGAACACTGAAGCTTTCTTT. Protein product: CASQARTVLNTEAFF.

This clonotype appeared a few times. The rearrangement links TRBV11-2 to TRBJ2-3; no clear D. The CDR3 spans 14 residues. With 6 bases removed from V and 4 bases from J, the gap between germline ends came to 14 bases. In germline, CDR1 is SGHAT, CDR2 FQNNGV. The CDR3 reads CASRRTSQSDTQYF. The CDR3 region has the DNA TGTGCCAGCAGAAGGACCTCCCAGTCAGATACGCAGTATTTT.

There are a few counts of this clonotype. The chain employs TRBV6-6 and TRBJ2-7, with 8 bases identical to TRBD1. CDR1 and CDR2 (germline): MNHNY, SVGAGI (reference sequence). With V trimmed by 6 bases and J by 1 base, 2 bases remained unmatched. This CDR3 has 13 residues. The DNA of the CDR3 is TGTGCCAGCAGGGACAGGGTATCCTACGAGCAGTACTTC. Protein product: CASRDRVSYEQYF.

This chain joins TRBV5-4 and TRBJ2-7, with TRBD1 identical over 12 bases. Germline assignment: CDR1 SGHNT and CDR2 YYREEE (reference sequence). This CDR3 is 14 amino acids long. V was pared by 4 bases and J by 7 bases, with 6 bases of the junction left unmatched. This CDR3 reads CASSTGTGGLEQYF. The CDR3 DNA follows: TGTGCCAGCAGCACCGGGACAGGGGGCCTGGAGCAGTACTTC.

There are many counts of this clonotype. V gene TRBV24-1 combines with J gene TRBJ2-3, with 7 nucleotides matching TRBD1. Germline loops: CDR1 KGHDR, CDR2 SFDVKD. With 5 bases clipped from V and 9 bases from J, the junction kept 4 bases outside the gene matches. CDR3 length: 12 residues. The chain's CDR3 is CATSVVGGTQYF. DNA for the CDR3: TGTGCCACCAGTGTAGTAGGGGGCACGCAGTATTTT.

V and J are TRBV20-1 and TRBJ2-7, with D unclear. Germline CDR1 and CDR2: DFQATT and SNEGSKA (reference sequence). The V and J ends lost 3 bases and 2 bases respectively, with 14 bases between them. The CDR3 is 14 amino acids. The CDR3 sequence is CSASHSLNPYEQYF. DNA for the CDR3: TGCAGTGCTAGTCACAGCCTGAACCCCTACGAGCAGTACTTC.

The V and J genes are TRBV3-1 and TRBJ1-1, with TRBD1 matching 7 bases. Germline CDR1 and CDR2: LGHDT and YNNKEL (reference sequence). The trim removed 8 bases at V and 2 bases at J, leaving 5 bases unmatched. The CDR3 length is 13 residues. CDR3 sequence reads: CASRTGVNTEAFF. Here the CDR3 DNA reads TGTGCCAGCCGGACAGGAGTTAACACTGAAGCTTTCTTT. The full variable domain, with the rest looked up from reference TRBV3-1 and TRBJ1-1, is DTAVSQTPKYLVTQMGNDKSIKCEQNLGHDTMYWYKQDSKKFLKIMFSYNNKELIINETVPNRFSPKSPDKAHLNLHINSLELGDSAVYFCASRTGVNTEAFFGQGTRLTVV.

The CDR3 spells CASSLAAYKRLAGGTDTQYF. CDR3 nucleotide sequence: TGTGCCAGCAGCTTAGCAGCATACAAGAGACTAGCGGGAGGGACAGATACGCAGTATTTT. The J gene is TRBJ2-3, the V gene TRBV7-8, with TRBD2 matching over 14 bases. J was trimmed by 3 bases and V by 0 bases; bases with no gene match: 11. This CDR3 has 20 amino acids. Germline V gives CDR1 SGHVS, CDR2 FQNEAQ.

The V and J genes are TRBV30 and TRBJ2-1, with 9 nucleotides matching TRBD2. Germline CDR1 is GTSNPN and CDR2 is SVGIG (reference sequence). This CDR3 comprises 21 residues. V gave up 0 bases and J gave up 0 bases; unmatched junction bases: 18. The CDR3 nucleotides are TGTGCCTGGAGTGTACGTCGCTCTAGCGGGGATCCCGGACGCTCCTACAATGAGCAGTTCTTC. It codes for CAWSVRRSSGDPGRSYNEQFF.

This clonotype has a handful of counts. The CDR3 here is CASSSGGGAYGDNEQFF. CDR3 DNA: TGTGCCAGCAGCTCGGGCGGAGGGGCGTACGGGGACAATGAGCAGTTCTTC. V is TRBV5-6 and J is TRBJ2-1; D perhaps matches TRBD2 (6 bases). The germline V and J ends were trimmed by 3 bases and 5 bases, with 21 bases remaining between them. Germline V gives CDR1 SGHDT, CDR2 YYEEEE. The CDR3 is 17 residues long.

The chain employs TRBV6-1 and TRBJ1-5, with a weak D call TRBD1 (6 bases). Germline V gene sequence: CDR1 MNHNS, CDR2 SASEGT. V was shortened by 2 bases and J by 5 bases, with 16 bases between the two germline ends. The CDR3 contains 16 residues. The CDR3 coding sequence is TGTGCCAGCAGTGAATTTCAGGGGCGCCTCGATCAGCCCCAGCATTTT. Translated: CASSEFQGRLDQPQHF.

This chain links TRBV18 with TRBJ2-7; tentatively, D is TRBD2 (5 bases). The germline gives CDR1 KGHSH, CDR2 LQKENI. This CDR3 spans 13 amino acids. V was pared by 0 bases and J by 4 bases, with 7 bases between. The CDR3: CASSPPEAYEQYF. The CDR3, as DNA: TGTGCCAGCTCACCACCGGAGGCGTACGAGCAGTACTTC.

This clonotype was seen repeatedly, ten times or more. The chain recombines TRBV12-3 or TRBV12-4 with TRBJ2-1; TRBD2 matches at 8 bases. This CDR3 comprises 16 residues. Trimming cost V 5 bases and J 7 bases; bases outside gene matches: 13. Written as DNA, the CDR3 is TGTGCCAGCAGTCCCCCAGGAGCGGGAGTAGAAAATGAGCAGTTCTTC. It specifies CASSPPGAGVENEQFF.

This clonotype has only a few counts. The chain couples TRBV5-1 to TRBJ2-7, with D unclear. V was trimmed by 6 bases and J by 6 bases, leaving 16 bases between them. Germline CDR1 reads SGHRS; CDR2 reads YFSETQ. This CDR3 region has 13 residues. CDR3 residues: CASTTGYGFEQYF. The CDR3 bases are TGCGCCAGCACTACTGGTTACGGGTTCGAGCAGTACTTC.

The chain couples TRBV3-1 to TRBJ2-3; the match to TRBD2 covers 11 bases. Trimming removed 5 bases from V and 5 bases from J; junction bases left unmatched: 6. The CDR3 spans 15 residues. Germline assignment: CDR1 LGHDT and CDR2 YNNKEL (reference sequence). The CDR3 DNA reads TGTGCCAGCAGCACACCCGGGACTAGCGGAGATACGCAGTATTTT. It codes for CASSTPGTSGDTQYF.